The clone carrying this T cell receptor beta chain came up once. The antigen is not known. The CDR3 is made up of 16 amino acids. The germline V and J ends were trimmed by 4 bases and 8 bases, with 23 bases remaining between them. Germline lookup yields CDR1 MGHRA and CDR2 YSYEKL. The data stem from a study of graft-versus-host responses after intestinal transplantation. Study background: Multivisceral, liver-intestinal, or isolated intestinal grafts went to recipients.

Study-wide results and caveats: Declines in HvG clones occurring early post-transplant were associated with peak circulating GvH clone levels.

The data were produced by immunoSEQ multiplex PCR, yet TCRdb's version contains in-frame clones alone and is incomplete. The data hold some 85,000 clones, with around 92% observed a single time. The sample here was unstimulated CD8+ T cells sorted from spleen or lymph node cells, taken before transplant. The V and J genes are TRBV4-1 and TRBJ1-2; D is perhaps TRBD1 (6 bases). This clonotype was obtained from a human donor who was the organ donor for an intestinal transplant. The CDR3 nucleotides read TGCGCCAGCAGCCCCAGGGGTTGGGGACGCTACGAAGGCTACACCTTC. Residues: CASSPRGWGRYEGYTF.